This entry lists 25 T cell receptor beta chains sequenced from one sample in a study of identical twins. TCRdb independently ran MiXCR on the 5' RACE reads; one entry per CDR3 protein. The table records roughly 1.6 million distinct CDR3 sequences, under 35% of them present only once. What was sequenced was cord blood. The origin of the receptors is a newborn girl in good health.

CDR3 in DNA: TGTGCCAGCAGCGCTCTAATGAGGGAAGAAAGGGAAAAACTGTTTTTT. Translation gives CASSALMREEREKLFF. The chain couples TRBV6-5 to TRBJ1-4; D ambiguous. V lost 6 bases to trimming and J lost 8 bases, with 22 bases between them. The CDR3 contains 16 residues. Germline lookup yields CDR1 MNHEY and CDR2 SVGAGI.

The chain is built from TRBV27 and TRBJ2-3, with D unresolved. The length of the CDR3 is 14 residues. Germline loops: CDR1 MNHEY, CDR2 SMNVEV (reference sequence). Between the trimmed V and J ends, which lost 6 bases and 2 bases, there was a span of 12 bases. The CDR3 here is CASRTGSFTDTQYF. CDR3 nucleotide sequence: TGTGCCAGCAGGACCGGGTCTTTCACAGATACGCAGTATTTT.

The rearrangement links TRBV5-1 to TRBJ2-5; the match to TRBD1 covers 7 bases. CDR1 SGHRS and CDR2 YFSETQ come from the germline V gene. The V segment lost 4 bases and the J segment 11 bases; nucleotides outside the gene matches: 11. The CDR3 covers 13 residues. The CDR3 DNA is TGCGCCAGCAGCCTTCGGACAGGTGAGGAGCAGTACTTC. Protein sequence: CASSLRTGEEQYF.

The rearrangement uses TRBV2 and TRBJ2-1, with 9 bases aligning to TRBD2. V lost 7 bases and J lost 9; bases outside the gene matches: 10. The CDR3 covers 14 residues. The germline V gene has CDR1 SNHLY and CDR2 FYNNEI. The DNA of the CDR3 is TGTGCCAGCATCGGGGCTAGCGGGACGGGTGAGCAGTTCTTC. As protein: CASIGASGTGEQFF.

This chain links TRBV21-1 with TRBJ1-6. TRBV21-1 is a recognized pseudogene. The CDR3 length is 15 residues. In nucleotides, the CDR3 is TGTGCCAGCAGCAAAGAGAGGCAAGAAAGTTCACCCCTCCACTTT. This encodes CASSKERQESSPLHF.

The CDR3 loop reads CASSFVNVGVRETQYF. In DNA form, the CDR3 reads TGCGCCAGCAGCTTTGTAAATGTCGGGGTACGCGAGACCCAGTACTTC. The chain recombines TRBV5-1 with TRBJ2-5; weak D call: TRBD2 (5 bases). Trimming removed 2 bases at V and 5 bases at J, with 19 bases between. The CDR3 is 16 residues long. Per the germline V gene, CDR1 is SGHRS and CDR2 is YFSETQ.

This clonotype was seen only a few times. The CDR3 bases are TGCAGTGCTTACAGTTTATTGACTAGCGGGGCGAATTATCGGTACTACGAGCAGTACTTC. Its translation is CSAYSLLTSGANYRYYEQYF. This chain links TRBV20-1 with TRBJ2-7; 11 nucleotides line up with TRBD2. CDR1 is DFQATT, CDR2 SNEGSKA, per germline (reference sequence). The ends lost 5 bases at V and 3 bases at J; junction bases unmatched: 24. The CDR3 is made up of 20 amino acids.

There are many counts of this clonotype. This sequence joins TRBV12-3 or TRBV12-4 and TRBJ2-1, with D uncertain. Trimming pared 4 bases from V and 8 bases from J, leaving 15 bases between. The CDR3 covers 14 residues. In DNA, the CDR3 is TGTGCCAGCAGTTCTAGAGAAGGGAAGGATGAGCAGTTCTTC. Amino acid sequence: CASSSREGKDEQFF.

The chain has TRBV28 and TRBJ2-7, with D possibly being TRBD1 (6 bases). CDR3 size: 15 residues. Germline CDR1 is MDHEN and CDR2 is SYDVKM. Between the trimmed V and J ends, which lost 6 bases and 2 bases, there was a span of 17 bases. CDR3 protein: CASSRGVTGTYEQYF. In DNA, the CDR3 is TGTGCCAGCAGCCGAGGGGTGACAGGCACCTACGAGCAGTACTTC.

The CDR3 loop is CSAQGRQGNTEAFF. The CDR3 coding sequence is TGCAGTGCCCAGGGGAGACAAGGGAACACTGAAGCTTTCTTT. The chain links TRBV20-1 to TRBJ1-1, with D maybe TRBD1 (6 bases). The germline V and J ends were trimmed by 6 bases and 1 base, with 15 bases remaining between them. CDR3 length: 14 residues. Looked up from germline, CDR1 is DFQATT and CDR2 is SNEGSKA (reference sequence).

The V and J genes are TRBV5-5 and TRBJ2-7; 12 nucleotides line up with TRBD2. Unmatched junction bases numbered 13, after V lost 8 bases and J lost 4 bases. The length of the CDR3 is 16 residues. Germline CDR1 reads SGHKS; CDR2 reads YYEKEE (reference sequence). The CDR3 reads CASSLTGTSGYYEQYF. Here the CDR3 DNA reads TGTGCCAGTAGCCTAACCGGGACTAGCGGGTATTACGAGCAGTACTTC.

CDR3: CASSLGAAGKLFF. CDR3 nucleotide sequence: TGTGCCAGCAGTTTAGGGGCGGCTGGGAAACTGTTTTTT. The chain is built from TRBV12-3 or TRBV12-4 and TRBJ1-4; D is uncertain. V was cut by 1 base and J by 11 bases, with 11 bases left in between. The CDR3 runs 13 residues.

The V call is TRBV9, the J call TRBJ2-7, with TRBD2 matching over 11 bases. Near its end, the DNA agrees better with TRBJ2-5, so the J call may be wrong. Germline CDR1 and CDR2: SGDLS and YYNGEE. This CDR3 contains 14 residues. The CDR3 loop is CASSGSGGAETQYF. CDR3 in DNA: TGTGCCAGCAGCGGTAGCGGGGGGGCTGAGACCCAGTACTTC.

This sequence joins TRBV28 and TRBJ2-2; 8 bases are shared with TRBD1. Per germline, CDR1 MDHEN and CDR2 SYDVKM. Germline trimming cut 11 bases from V and 4 bases from J; bases unmatched to any gene: 3. The CDR3 covers 12 residues. The CDR3 DNA reads as TGTGCCGCAACAGGGGGCACCGGGGAGCTGTTTTTT. Translation: CAATGGTGELFF.

This clonotype was recorded at least ten times. A junction boundary mismatches the germline segment, possibly from a read error. The genes are TRBV6-1 and TRBJ1-2; D is possibly TRBD1 (6 bases). Germline-derived CDR1 and CDR2 are MNHNS and SASEGT. This CDR3 contains 13 residues. In DNA form, the CDR3 reads TGCGCCAGCAGTGAGAGGACAGACTATGGCTACACCTTC. Translated, it gives CASSERTDYGYTF.

This clonotype appeared a few times. The CDR3: CSVAQGASNQPQHF. The CDR3 nucleotides are TGCAGCGTTGCCCAGGGGGCTAGCAATCAGCCCCAGCATTTT. V usage is TRBV29-1 and J usage is TRBJ1-5; 8 nucleotides match TRBD1. The V and J ends lost 4 bases and 0 bases, in that order; junction bases with no gene match: 2. CDR1 is SQVTM and CDR2 is ANQGSEA in the germline V gene. This CDR3 has 14 residues.

The chain links TRBV12-3 or TRBV12-4 to TRBJ2-3, with D perhaps matching TRBD1 (5 bases). Trimming left V 2 bases short and J 13 bases short, with 16 bases between. This CDR3 is built from 13 residues. The CDR3 coding sequence is TGTGCCAGCAGTTTACAGGGCACAGATGCGGAGTATTTT. Its protein product is CASSLQGTDAEYF.

In this sample, this clonotype turned up a few times. This rearrangement joins TRBV12-3 or TRBV12-4 to TRBJ2-1, with a tentative D call TRBD2 (6 bases). V was pared by 4 bases and J by 1 base, with 14 bases between. CDR3 size: 16 residues. CDR3 protein: CASSWVADRSYNEQFF. The CDR3 nucleotides are TGTGCCAGCAGTTGGGTAGCGGACCGATCCTACAATGAGCAGTTCTTC.

Concerning this clonotype itself: This clone may be a read error of a much larger clone one base away. The chain has TRBV29-1 and TRBJ2-3; no reliable D call. The CDR3 has 12 amino acids. Trimming pared 5 bases from V and 6 bases from J, leaving 12 bases between. Looked up from germline, CDR1 is SQVTM and CDR2 is ANQGSEA. The CDR3 coding sequence is TGCAGCGTTTTGGCCGAAGCGGATACGCAGTATTTT. Residues: CSVLAEADTQYF.

The chain couples TRBV7-9 to TRBJ2-2, with 13 bases identical to TRBD2. Looked up from germline, CDR1 is SEHNR and CDR2 is FQNEAQ (reference sequence). The ends lost 4 bases at V and 5 bases at J; junction bases unmatched: 7. The CDR3 consists of 17 residues. CDR3 residues: CASSSGLAGVRTGELFF. The CDR3 DNA sequence: TGTGCCAGCAGCTCCGGACTAGCGGGAGTCAGGACCGGGGAGCTGTTTTTT.

This clonotype was seen more than once but under ten times. One base away lies a much larger clone, so this may be a sequencing read error. The gene calls are TRBV20-1 and TRBJ1-2, with no clear D. This CDR3 has 9 residues. Germline V gene lookup returns CDR1 DFQATT and CDR2 SNEGSKA (reference sequence). Trimming removed 2 bases at V and 6 bases at J, with 1 base between. CDR3 sequence reads: CSARNGYTF. The CDR3 DNA follows: TGCAGTGCTAGAAATGGCTACACCTTC.

The chain joins TRBV7-2 to TRBJ2-3, with TRBD1 matching over 9 bases. The junction had 0 bases not matched to a gene; V was cut back by 0 bases and J by 5 bases. Germline CDR1 and CDR2: SGHTA and FQGNSA. This CDR3 is built from 14 residues. CDR3 sequence reads: CASSLAGQGDTQYF. As DNA, the CDR3 is TGTGCCAGCAGCTTAGCGGGACAGGGAGATACGCAGTATTTT.

This chain connects TRBV19 to TRBJ2-1, with 11 bases that match TRBD2. Germline CDR1 is LNHDA and CDR2 is SQIVND (reference sequence). The CDR3 extends over 15 amino acids. J was trimmed by 8 bases and V by 10 bases; bases with no gene match: 13. CDR3 sequence: CANRPLAGVHDEQFF. Written as DNA, the CDR3 is TGTGCCAATAGACCACTAGCGGGAGTTCACGATGAGCAGTTCTTC.

The sample holds a few counts of this clonotype. This chain links TRBV20-1 with TRBJ2-7, with 9 bases aligning to TRBD2. CDR3 length: 14 residues. The ends lost 5 bases at V and 4 bases at J; junction bases unmatched: 9. Germline CDR1 reads DFQATT; CDR2 reads SNEGSKA (reference sequence). CDR3 sequence (DNA): TGCAGTGCTCACATTAGCGGGAGAAGGTACGAGCAGTACTTC. Translating gives CSAHISGRRYEQYF.

This clonotype was counted a single time. This chain joins TRBV6-1 and TRBJ2-1, with unresolved D. CDR1 MNHNS and CDR2 SASEGT come from the germline V gene. V lost 6 bases and J 3 bases, leaving 21 bases between the germline ends. CDR3 length: 17 residues. Here the CDR3 reads CASSPDLNTHLYNEQFF. In DNA form, the CDR3 reads TGTGCCAGCAGCCCGGACCTTAACACCCACCTCTACAATGAGCAGTTCTTC.